What follows describes a single TCR beta chain. Antigen: not known. The ends were cut back, 5 bases at V and 7 bases at J, with 18 bases in the middle. This CDR3 has 15 residues. Germline CDR1 reads MNHEY; CDR2 reads SVGEGT. The sample belongs to a study of T cells in Graves' hyperthyroidism and ophthalmopathy. No ophthalmopathy progression within 18 months constituted stable Graves' hyperthyroidism. The hyperthyroidism patients had all been newly diagnosed, and their disease duration was under 2 months. Their ages ranged from 18 to 65 years. Study-wide results and limits: Blood shared most expanded thyroid clonotypes above 0.001. By a 13 V-J model, ophthalmopathy was set apart from stable hyperthyroidism.

Regions amplified from RNA transcripts were the TCR beta CDR3 regions. HTBI primers were employed in a first-round RT-PCR of the TCR CDR3. TCRdb fed the multiplex PCR reads into MiXCR, producing one record per CDR3 protein. Counted here are a few hundred thousand distinct CDR3 sequences, roughly 14% occurring once; the ten biggest clones make up around 7.8%. The source material was blood. The TCR originated in a woman in her 30s with Graves' hyperthyroidism. V gene TRBV6-2 or TRBV6-3 combines with J gene TRBJ1-5; weak D call: TRBD1 (5 bases). CDR3 amino acids: CASSPPGTQEQPQHF. CDR3 nucleotides: TGTGCCAGCAGTCCACCCGGGACCCAGGAGCAGCCCCAGCATTTT.